The rows below give T cell receptor beta chains drawn from one sample of a study of Graves' ophthalmopathy and Graves' hyperthyroidism. TCRdb fed the multiplex PCR reads into MiXCR, producing one record per CDR3 protein. This table holds almost 750,000 distinct CDR3 sequences, around 40% found once. The sequenced sample was peripheral blood. The receptors come from an adult man with Graves' ophthalmopathy. The CDR3 runs from the conserved cysteine through the conserved F or W. Each record gives: J gene, clone size, V gene, D gene, CDR3 DNA, CDR3 protein. D genes are given only for firm matches. Where a row states a size, it is once, few, many or the class of an expanded clone; other rows omit it.

TRBJ1-5	.	TRBV28	.	TGTGCCAGCAGTTTATCAGGGCGGACTAATCAGCCCCAGCATTTT	CASSLSGRTNQPQHF
TRBJ1-2	few	TRBV12-5	.	TGTGCTAGTGGTAACTATTGGGCGCGGGGCTACACCTTC	CASGNYWARGYTF
TRBJ1-3	.	TRBV25-1	.	TGTGCCAGCAGTTACCTTGGGGATACTGGAAACACCATATATTTT	CASSYLGDTGNTIYF
TRBJ2-1	.	TRBV25-1	.	TGTGCCAGCAGTACCGACAGCTACAATGAGCAGTTCTTC	CASSTDSYNEQFF
TRBJ1-5	.	TRBV10-3	TRBD1	TGTGCCATCAGTCCAACAGGGGGAATACAGCCCCAGCATTTT	CAISPTGGIQPQHF
TRBJ2-5	few	TRBV25-1	TRBD1	TGTGCCAGCAGTCCCAAGGACAGGGGTGGTGAGACCCAGTACTTC	CASSPKDRGGETQYF
TRBJ1-2	few	TRBV7-9	.	TGTGCCAGCAGCTTAGCGTTTCGTAGGGGCTCCGACTATGGCTACACCTTC	CASSLAFRRGSDYGYTF
TRBJ1-1	.	TRBV10-3	.	TGTGCCAGCGCAGTTTTTCGGGTGGACACTGAAGCTTTCTTT	CASAVFRVDTEAFF
TRBJ1-1	.	TRBV12-3/TRBV12-4	.	TGTGCCAGCAGTTTAGGTAGCACAGTTGAAGCTTTCTTT	CASSLGSTVEAFF
TRBJ2-7	few	TRBV27	TRBD1	TGTGCCAGCAGTTTGGGGACAGCCGCCGAGCAGTACTTC	CASSLGTAAEQYF
TRBJ2-5	many	TRBV7-6	TRBD2	TGTGCCAGCAGCCCTAGGACTAGCGGCTTCGGGGAGACCCAGTACTTC	CASSPRTSGFGETQYF
TRBJ1-1	.	TRBV19	.	TGTGCCAGCAGTGCCACAAAAGGTCACACTGAAGCTTTCTTT	CASSATKGHTEAFF
TRBJ2-2	.	TRBV4-3	.	TGCGCCAGCAGCCAAGATACAGGGAGGGGAAACACCGGGGAGCTGTTTTTT	CASSQDTGRGNTGELFF
TRBJ1-4	.	TRBV29-1	TRBD1	TGCAGCGCCGCCGGGACAGCGGGAAATGAAAAACTGTTTTTT	CSAAGTAGNEKLFF
TRBJ1-2	.	TRBV11-2	.	.	CASSIYLCSVDISTRDYGYTF
TRBJ1-1	many	TRBV14	.	TGTGCCAGCAGCCGACTAACGGGCACAAGGTACACTGAAGCTTTCTTT	CASSRLTGTRYTEAFF
TRBJ2-7	few	TRBV20-1	TRBD2	TGCAGTACCCATAGACTAGCGGGAGGACACGAGCAGTACTTC	CSTHRLAGGHEQYF
TRBJ2-7	.	TRBV7-9	TRBD2	TGTGCCAGCAGCTCCCAACTAACGGGAGGTTACGAGCAGTACTTC	CASSSQLTGGYEQYF
TRBJ1-2	many	TRBV29-1	.	TGCAACGTTGAAGATCTGGAAAGGGCGTATGGCTACACCTTC	CNVEDLERAYGYTF
TRBJ1-5	few	TRBV20-1	.	TGCAGTGCCCGGGGGCATTTTGATGATCAGCCCCAGCATTTT	CSARGHFDDQPQHF
TRBJ1-5	.	TRBV10-2	.	TGCGCCAGCAGTGAGATGCTAGCGGGAGGGCCTCAAGAGACCCAGCATTTT	CASSEMLAGGPQETQHF
TRBJ1-5	.	TRBV19	.	TGTGCCAGTAGTATAGGACAAAATGTTAATCAGCCCCAGCATTTT	CASSIGQNVNQPQHF
TRBJ1-4	once	TRBV7-2	.	TGTGCCAGCAGCTTAGAAGGGGCGCCGGAGGAAAAACTGTTTTTT	CASSLEGAPEEKLFF
TRBJ2-7	.	TRBV4-3	.	TGCGCCAGCAGCCGTACGCCCCTGTACGAGCAGTACTTC	CASSRTPLYEQYF
TRBJ1-2	.	TRBV29-1	TRBD1	TGCACCACCACAAGGACAGGGAACTATGGCTACACCTTC	CTTTRTGNYGYTF
TRBJ2-5	few	TRBV10-1	TRBD2	TGCGCCAGCAGCCAAACTAGCGGGACGACCCAAGAGACCCAGTACTTC	CASSQTSGTTQETQYF
TRBJ2-7	.	TRBV24-1	.	TGTGCCACCAGCGATAGGAGGAACCCCTTGGGGGTGCGTGGCGAGCAGTACTTC	CATSDRRNPLGVRGEQYF
TRBJ1-1	few	TRBV7-3	.	TGTGCCAGTACAAAGGGGGGGGACACTGAAGCTTTCTTT	CASTKGGDTEAFF
TRBJ1-3	.	TRBV2	.	TGTGCCAGCAGCCAAGTATACCAGGGGCTATCTGGAAACACCATATATTTT	CASSQVYQGLSGNTIYF
TRBJ1-2	.	TRBV25-1	TRBD1	TGTGCCAGCAGTTTAACAGGGGGCCGTTTTGGCTACACCTTC	CASSLTGGRFGYTF
TRBJ1-2	.	TRBV7-2	TRBD1	TGTACCAGCAGCGGTACAGGGGACGGCTATGGCTACACCTTC	CTSSGTGDGYGYTF
TRBJ2-7	.	TRBV13	.	TGTGCCAGCAGCTTATCTAACACCCGCTACGAGCGGTACTTC	CASSLSNTRYERYF
TRBJ2-7	.	TRBV6-5	.	TGTGCCAGCAGTGACTTTTTGACCACCCACGAGCAGTACTTC	CASSDFLTTHEQYF
TRBJ2-7	.	TRBV7-9	.	TGTGCCAGCACACTACGACGGGGCTCCTACGAGCAGTACTTC	CASTLRRGSYEQYF
TRBJ2-7	few	TRBV5-1	TRBD1	TGCGCCAGCAGACCCGGGACAGGGGGCGGCGAGCAGTACTTC	CASRPGTGGGEQYF
TRBJ1-1	few	TRBV13	TRBD1	TGTGCCAGCAGTGCCCCTCGGGACAGGGGGATGAACACTGAAGCTTTCTTT	CASSAPRDRGMNTEAFF
TRBJ1-3	.	TRBV6-1	.	TGTGCCATCAGTAAGAGACACCCCTCTGGAAACACCATATATTTT	CAISKRHPSGNTIYF
TRBJ2-7	.	TRBV13	.	TGTGCCAGCACCGTTCGGGCGGAGTCCTACGAGCAGTACTTC	CASTVRAESYEQYF
TRBJ2-2	.	TRBV7-2	.	TGTGCCAGCAGCTTAATAGCCGGTTTGGGGGAGCTGTTTTTT	CASSLIAGLGELFF
TRBJ2-2	.	TRBV25-1	TRBD1	TGTGCCAGCAGTCCGGACAGGAAGAACACCGGGGAGCTGTTTTTT	CASSPDRKNTGELFF
TRBJ1-6	.	TRBV27	TRBD1	TGTGCCAGCAGTGGCCGGACAGGGATGGGATCACCCCTCCACTTT	CASSGRTGMGSPLHF
TRBJ2-2	many	TRBV10-3	TRBD1	TGTGCCATCAGTAGGACAGGGGGCATCGCCGGGGAGCTGTTTTTT	CAISRTGGIAGELFF
TRBJ2-2	few	TRBV11-2	.	TGTGCCAGCAGCTTAGAACGGTCGTTCACCGGGGAGCTGTTTTTT	CASSLERSFTGELFF
TRBJ1-5	.	TRBV24-1	.	TGTGCCAGCTCGTCTACAGGCACCCTCAGGGAGCCCCAGCATTTT	CASSSTGTLREPQHF
TRBJ1-5	.	TRBV24-1	TRBD1	TGTGCCACCAGTGACCCAGGGACAGGAGACAGATCCCAGCATTTT	CATSDPGTGDRSQHF
TRBJ2-7	.	TRBV29-1	.	TGCGCCAGCAGCCAAGGACAGACGGGCTACGAGCAGTACTTC	CASSQGQTGYEQYF